This entry features one TCR beta chain sequence. This clone appeared once. No antigen is known for it. Within one base of it there is no much larger clone, and no base qualities were kept. This entry comes from a study of shared clonotypes between healthy human individuals (TCRdb year 2020). As for the study more broadly: The cohort comprised a couple of women and a few men aged 18 to 49 years. To estimate repertoire size and how much clonotypes are shared between individuals, the study performed deep sequencing of blood TCR repertoires from a few healthy adults. Leukapheresis yielded between about 0.94 and 8.9 billion PBMCs per donor. Different laboratories and diverse techniques were used to prepare libraries and sequence TCR repertoires, to increase sequencing depth and limit assay-specific biases. For each donor, three plates each were used for CD4 naive and CD4 memory, two plates were used for CD8 naive, and one plate was used for CD8 memory.

Using the deep immunoSEQ assay, multiplex PCR amplified TCR CDR3 regions from genomic DNA. Extracted genomic DNA from each cell subset was spread evenly across all wells of several immunoSEQ 96-well plates, with each plate serving as a replicate. Each replicate PCR for sorted subsets received 200 ng genomic DNA, equal to 28,000 or so T cell genomes. Purified libraries were measured with a Qubit 3.0 fluorometer, size-checked on a Bioanalyzer 2100, and measured again with the KAPA Library Quantification kit. Every immunoSEQ 96-well plate was sequenced on a dedicated single-read 150-cycle Illumina NextSeq 550 flow cell. On the study's bioinformatics: Because only junctional sequences without quality scores were contained in the immunoSEQ output, filtering matching that applied to full-length reads could not be performed. Sequences were annotated with PyIR, a Python wrapper for IgBLAST v1.9, and V/J genes and CDR3 were assigned using IMGT germline references. Any read was removed if the V/J assignment was weak (E-value above 1e-6), the CDR3 was missing, or the read contained stop codons, out-of-frame junctions, or ambiguous translated residues. V3J clonotypes were defined as sequences sharing the same inferred V gene, J gene, and CDR3 amino acid sequence. Percentage overlap between repertoires was calculated by dividing the number of shared unique clonotypes by the size of the smaller repertoire. Repertoire richness was assessed with RTK rarefaction, the Chao1 estimator, and Recon v2.1 estimates of unobserved clonotypes. For all TCRbeta clonotypes obtained by the gDNA method from a handful of donors, generation probabilities were computed with OLGA. This is the immuneACCESS table as TCRdb keeps it, with only in-frame sequences that have V and J called. A part of the clones is gone; compared with another copy, unresolved V genes explain less than half, and the rest is unexplained. V and J calls and clone size are given by that table; D and trimming were obtained from the DNA. The sample profile shows under 2,500,000 clones; about 94% of them were found once. In total, the top ten clones hold roughly 0.13% of the sample.

Trimming takes 4 bases off V and 5 bases off J; junction bases not matched to a gene: 9. Taken from cysteine to phenylalanine, the CDR3 has 15 residues. The entry retains the CDR3 DNA only, 45 bases that are in frame from base 1. According to the germline V gene (reference sequence), CDR1 reads SGHNT and CDR2 reads YYREEE. Healthy HIV-negative adults with no recently reported acute infections or vaccinations were included as donors. Every donor was a Caucasian adult living in Nashville, Tennessee, USA. Magnetic negative selection was used to enrich CD4+ T cells, after which naive cells were positively selected on CD45RA and the negative fraction became the memory subset. Blood was collected by leukapheresis, and PBMCs were isolated by Ficoll-Histopaque density gradient centrifugation and then cryopreserved in liquid nitrogen vapor phase. Analytical flow cytometry was used to check the purity and quantity of each magnetically sorted T cell population. Genomic DNA was isolated from every sorted fraction and measured by UV absorbance on a Nanodrop 2000c.

Summary of the overall study and its limitations: Pairwise subsampling led to the expectation that sequencing depth would affect the degree of clonotype sharing among donors. The small number of donors limited the genetic and exposure-history diversity represented. Naive subsets generally had larger estimated clonotype richness than memory subsets. Sampling was limited to blood, and TCR repertoires in tissue likely differ from TCR repertoires in blood. Higher generation probabilities were observed for clonotypes shared by all four sorted-subset donors than for non-shared clonotypes. Rarefaction of sorted-subset datasets indicated incomplete sequencing despite the large sequencing depth. Sharing across a handful of donors was observed for approximately 5% of naive CD4, less than 4% of naive CD8, over 2% of memory CD4, and roughly 0.4% of memory CD8 clonotypes.

The chain is encoded by TRBV5-4 joined to TRBJ2-7; 10 central nucleotides agree with TRBD1. Input material: naive CD4+ T cells sorted from blood. This sample's cell subset or site label indicates: CD45RA+ positively selected. The source is a man in his late teens or twenties in good health. The DNA is TGTGCCAGCAGCGAGACGGGACAGGGGACCCACGAGCAGTACTTC. Translated, this is CASSETGQGTHEQYF.